This T cell receptor beta chain was documented in a study of spatial heterogeneity in lung cancer (dated by TCRdb to between 2018 and 2021). Looking at the study overall: More beta-chain than alpha-chain transcripts were consistently detected, likely reflecting higher beta-chain transcript abundance. Nonsynonymous mutation counts, determined by whole-exome sequencing of tumor tissue, were related to features of the TCR repertoire. In the raw uncorrected reads, each unique combination of TCR and UMI appeared more than ten times on average. In non-small cell lung cancer, the study made a quantitative comparison of TCR alpha and beta repertoires among multiple tumor regions, matched nontumor lung and blood. At surgery, hundreds of tumor regions, around 64 matched nontumor lung samples and 56 PBMC samples were TCR-sequenced for both alpha and beta chains.

Preparation of the library involved 5' RACE. TCRdb names NextSeq 500 as the instrument used. In the TCR library protocol, a unique molecular identifier was attached to each TCR cDNA molecule so that PCR and sequencing errors could be corrected. The authors' analysis ran thus. Decombinator tools were used for TCR identification, UMI-based error correction and CDR3 extraction. Expanded TCRs were defined as those above a frequency of 2 per 1,000, corresponding to the top 1% of the tumor frequency distribution. Renyi diversity was computed with the R vegan package after each repertoire had been subsampled 100 times to 5,000 TCRs. CDR3 similarity networks were constructed using string-kernel similarity of amino acid triplets, with links drawn between CDR3s whose pairwise similarity was above 0.82. TCRdb itself trimmed the public reads at Q25 with fastp, ran MiXCR and retained productive beta chains. Entries that share a CDR3 protein sequence are merged under the most common genes and DNA. None of the V and J calls come from the authors' own analysis; TCRdb made them. This sample lists just under 95,000 distinct CDR3 sequences; approximately 12% were detected once. About 40% of the sample is taken by the ten largest.

The time point label, read with the paper, signifies: sample taken at primary tumor resection. The donors were fewer than 90 patients from the lung TRACERx cohort who had early-stage, untreated non-small cell lung cancer. For TCR sequencing, whole RNA was extracted from tumor and nontumor lung tissue, or from cryopreserved PBMC samples, and no cell sorting was done. A patient was chosen for TCR sequencing only when enough RNA was available from at least two tumor regions. Trimming at the junction amounts to 0 bases on V and 0 bases on J, and the germline ends lie 17 bases apart. Counted from cysteine to phenylalanine, this CDR3 has 17 amino acids. The CDR3 DNA has 51 bases and is translated from base 1. CDR1 and CDR2, looked up from the germline V gene (reference sequence), are DFQATT and SNEGSKA. A note on this clonotype: Its antigen target is currently unknown. Base qualities are missing; no much larger clone stands one base away.

Findings and caveats that apply to the study as a whole: Ubiquitous expanded tumor TCRs were found in blood more often at tumor resection than at routine follow-up. Additional single-cell paired TCR alpha and beta sequencing was considered necessary to confirm, at a functional level, the hypothesis that regional TCRs recognize regional mutations.

The input for sequencing was PBMCs, taken at surgery. Recombination linked TRBV20-1 to TRBJ1-1; the D gene is not confidently resolved. The TCR originated in a male donor with early-stage non-small cell lung cancer. The encoded CDR3 is CSARDRGGEAVNTEAFF. The bases read TGCAGTGCTAGAGATCGGGGTGGTGAGGCTGTGAACACTGAAGCTTTCTTT.